This TCR beta chain originates from a study of blood T cell repertoires in COVID-19. Across the whole study: T cells, B-cell-depleted T cells, or PBMCs supplied cDNA or gDNA.

Clones were read by immunoSEQ multiplex PCR, and TCRdb kept only the in-frame ones, dropping some. The repertoire holds 130,000 or so clones, with approximately 81% as singletons. To note about this clone: A junction boundary mismatches the germline segment, possibly from a read error.

CDR3 length: 14 amino acids. Germline V CDR1 and CDR2: ENHRY, SYGVKD. The rearrangement links TRBV10-3 to TRBJ1-4, with D unresolved. Input material: peripheral blood. This TCR came from a man aged 55-75 years with acute or convalescent COVID-19. CDR3 bases: TGTGCCATCAGTATGGAGTCAACAAATGAAAAACTGTTTTTT. The encoded protein is CAISMESTNEKLFF.